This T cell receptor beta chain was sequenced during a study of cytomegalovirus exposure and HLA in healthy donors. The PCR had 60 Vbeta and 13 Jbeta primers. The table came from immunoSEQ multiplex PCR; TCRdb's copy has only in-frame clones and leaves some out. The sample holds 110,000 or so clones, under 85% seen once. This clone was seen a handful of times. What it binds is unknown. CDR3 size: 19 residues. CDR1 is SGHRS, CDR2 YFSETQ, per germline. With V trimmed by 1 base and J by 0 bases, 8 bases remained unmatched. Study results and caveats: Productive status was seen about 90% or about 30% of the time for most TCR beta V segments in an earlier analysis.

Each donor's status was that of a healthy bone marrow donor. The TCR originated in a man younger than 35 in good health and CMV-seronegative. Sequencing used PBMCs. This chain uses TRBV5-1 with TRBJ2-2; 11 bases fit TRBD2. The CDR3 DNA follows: TGCGCCAGCAGCTTGAGTCTGCGACTAGCGGGGACGAACACCGGGGAGCTGTTTTTT. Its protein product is CASSLSLRLAGTNTGELFF.